What follows is one TCR beta chain and its context. The antigen is unknown. The data were taken from a study of cytomegalovirus exposure and HLA in healthy donors. Findings and caveats of the study: Across HLA loci, a later analysis found differing TCR association rates, with DRB1 most and HLA-C fewest. The likely origin of a cluster of highly shared sequence variants was a sequencing artifact. TCR beta chains associated with HLA were, in a later analysis, more clonally expanded than equally common others. Most TCR sequences were uncommon, yet certain public TCRs appeared in many donors.

CDR1 and CDR2 (germline): SEHNR, FQNEAQ (reference sequence). The V gene lost 7 bases and the J gene lost 2 bases, with 11 bases spanning the gap. The length of the CDR3 is 13 residues. It was with 60 Vbeta and 13 Jbeta primers that the PCR ran. Repertoires were generated with immunoSEQ multiplex PCR, while TCRdb's copy carries only in-frame clones and drops some. The table records about 140,000 clones, approximately 57% of them present only once. The sequencing input was PBMCs. The sequence came from a male donor in good health and CMV-seronegative. This sequence joins TRBV7-9 and TRBJ1-1, with a tentative D call TRBD1 (6 bases). DNA of the CDR3: TGTGCCAGCACTAGGGGGGGCAACACTGAAGCTTTCTTT. Its translation: CASTRGGNTEAFF.